The sequence of this T cell receptor (beta chain) was determined in a study of cytomegalovirus exposure and HLA in healthy donors. Study-wide findings and caveats: Among the CMV-associated chains, three were confirmed in vitro as specific for CMV antigens. TCR sequences were mostly rare, though some public TCRs occurred in many donors. Cytomegalovirus-associated status was assigned to more than 150 TCR beta chains.

About this clone itself: As yet, its antigen is unknown.

Some clones are missing from TCRdb's copy, which holds only in-frame ones; the method was immunoSEQ multiplex PCR. Of about 130,000 clones in the sample, roughly 89% are singletons; the top ten hold around 3.3%. CDR1 and CDR2 (germline): MNHNS, SASEGT. CDR3 length: 15 residues. Trimming cost V 6 bases and J 0 bases, with 12 bases left between them. Sequencing used PBMCs. The sequence was collected from a man aged 25 to 45 in good health and CMV-seronegative. The chain employs TRBV6-1 and TRBJ1-5, with D maybe TRBD1 (5 bases). Written as DNA, the CDR3 is TGTGCCAGCAGAGAGACAGAGTATAGCAATCAGCCCCAGCATTTT. Encoded protein: CASRETEYSNQPQHF.